Shown below are 23 T cell receptor beta chains from a single sample sequenced in a study of cytomegalovirus exposure and HLA in healthy donors. The study ran its PCR with 60 Vbeta and 13 Jbeta primers. Method: immunoSEQ multiplex PCR; TCRdb's copy keeps in-frame clones and lacks some. The table shows over 60,000 clones, with 75% occurring only once. Material for sequencing was PBMCs. These receptors all stem from a man between 65 and 85 years old in good health and CMV-seronegative.

The genes are TRBV19 and TRBJ1-1, with D perhaps TRBD1 (5 bases). The CDR3 runs to 16 residues. The V gene's germline CDR1 is LNHDA and CDR2 SQIVND (reference sequence). V lost 5 bases to trimming and J lost 4 bases, with 20 bases between them. The CDR3 DNA follows: TGTGCCAGTAGTGGACAATTAGGAAAGGGTGGCACTGAAGCTTTCTTT. As protein: CASSGQLGKGGTEAFF.

V gene TRBV2 combines with J gene TRBJ2-1; tentative D call: TRBD1 (6 bases). Germline CDR1 is SNHLY and CDR2 is FYNNEI. V was cut by 0 bases and J by 9 bases, with 12 bases left in between. CDR3 size: 14 residues. The CDR3 nucleotides are TGTGCCAGCAGTGAAGCGGGGACATATGGTGAGCAGTTCTTC. Translating it yields CASSEAGTYGEQFF.

The chain combines TRBV7-2 with TRBJ2-3; 8 nucleotides agree with TRBD2. Trimming removed 5 bases from V and 5 bases from J; junction bases left unmatched: 9. The CDR3 totals 15 residues. The germline V gene has CDR1 SGHTA and CDR2 FQGNSA. The CDR3: CASSRGGPLGDTQYF. The CDR3 DNA reads as TGTGCCAGCAGCCGGGGGGGGCCTTTGGGAGATACGCAGTATTTT.

The V gene is TRBV6-6, the J gene TRBJ1-1; 8 nucleotides agree with TRBD1. Per germline, CDR1 MNHNY and CDR2 SVGAGI (reference sequence). This CDR3 contains 15 residues. V dropped 1 base and J dropped 4; count of bases not matched to a gene: 5. CDR3 in amino acids: CASSYWTGRGTEAFF. CDR3 bases: TGTGCCAGCAGTTACTGGACAGGGCGAGGCACTGAAGCTTTCTTT.

A word on this clone: The same CDR3 arises from other DNA sequences in this sample as well. V and J are TRBV28 and TRBJ1-1; D ambiguous. The CDR3 has 12 amino acids. Germline V gene lookup returns CDR1 MDHEN and CDR2 SYDVKM. The V gene lost 4 bases and the J gene lost 8 bases, with 11 bases spanning the gap. This CDR3 is CASSYGSTEAFF. The CDR3 DNA reads as TGTGCCAGCAGTTACGGGAGCACCGAAGCTTTCTTT.

This clone was recorded only once. The chain links TRBV2 to TRBJ2-7, with 9 bases identical to TRBD1. V lost 8 bases and J lost 0; bases outside the gene matches: 5. CDR3 size: 14 residues. Germline-derived CDR1 and CDR2 are SNHLY and FYNNEI. Written as DNA, the CDR3 is TGTGCCAGCCGCCGGGACAGGGACTCCTACGAGCAGTACTTC. The encoded protein is CASRRDRDSYEQYF.

V and J are TRBV9 and TRBJ2-1, with 9 bases matching TRBD2. Germline CDR1 and CDR2: SGDLS and YYNGEE. Trimming removed 3 bases from V and 2 bases from J; junction bases left unmatched: 3. The CDR3 consists of 15 residues. The CDR3 sequence: CASSESGGTYNEQFF. The CDR3 nucleotides read TGTGCCAGCAGCGAAAGCGGGGGGACCTACAATGAGCAGTTCTTC.

Concerning this clone: The junction differs from germline at one of its ends, possibly a read error. The chain recombines TRBV7-9 with TRBJ1-1, with D possibly being TRBD1 (5 bases). CDR1 is SEHNR, CDR2 FQNEAQ, per germline (reference sequence). This CDR3 is 17 amino acids long. The CDR3 sequence: CSSSSAGRLGPSTEAFF. The CDR3 coding sequence is TGTTCCAGCAGTTCTGCGGGACGCCTGGGTCCCTCCACTGAAGCTTTCTTT.

The chain has TRBV7-9 and TRBJ2-7; 8 bases agree with TRBD1. There are 15 residues in the CDR3. J lost 2 bases, V lost 5 bases, and 8 bases had no gene match. Germline values: CDR1 SEHNR, CDR2 FQNEAQ (reference sequence). The CDR3 sequence: CASSPGQVAAYEQYF. CDR3 nucleotide sequence: TGTGCCAGCAGCCCGGGACAGGTCGCGGCCTACGAGCAGTACTTC.

The chain couples TRBV5-1 to TRBJ2-3; TRBD1 might be the D (5 bases). V was clipped by 0 bases and J by 3 bases, with 8 bases between them. The V gene's germline CDR1 is SGHRS and CDR2 YFSETQ. The CDR3 totals 14 residues. The CDR3 here is CASSLGTGTDTQYF. In nucleotides, the CDR3 is TGCGCCAGCAGCTTGGGAACAGGAACAGATACGCAGTATTTT.

The chain couples TRBV28 to TRBJ1-4; the match to TRBD1 covers 7 bases. Germline trimming cut 6 bases from V and 7 bases from J; bases unmatched to any gene: 11. Germline V gene sequence: CDR1 MDHEN, CDR2 SYDVKM. CDR3 length equals 15 residues. CDR3 residues: CASSLTDRVGEKLFF. As DNA, the CDR3 is TGTGCCAGCAGCCTTACAGACAGGGTGGGTGAAAAACTGTTTTTT.

The V gene is TRBV7-2, the J gene TRBJ1-5; tentatively, D is TRBD1 (5 bases). CDR1 is SGHTA and CDR2 is FQGNSA in the germline V gene. Trimming removed 3 bases from V and 1 base from J, with 13 bases in between. CDR3 length equals 16 residues. CDR3 nucleotides: TGTGCCAGCAGCTTCCAGGGAATTGGCAGCAATCAGCCCCAGCATTTT. Amino acid sequence: CASSFQGIGSNQPQHF.

This clone is a singleton in its sample. The chain has TRBV6-6 and TRBJ2-7, with D perhaps matching TRBD1 (6 bases). The length of the CDR3 is 14 residues. Germline assignment: CDR1 MNHNY and CDR2 SVGAGI (reference sequence). With 6 bases removed from V and 5 bases from J, the gap between germline ends came to 17 bases. CDR3 in DNA: TGTGCCAGCAGAATCGCAGGGGCAAGTGACGAGCAGTACTTC. This translates into CASRIAGASDEQYF.

This rearrangement joins TRBV5-1 to TRBJ2-1; D uncertain. The germline CDR1 and CDR2 sequences are SGHRS and YFSETQ. Trimming shortened V by 0 bases and J by 6 bases, and 13 bases separated the two germline ends. CDR3 length: 15 residues. The CDR3 protein is CASSLVSSRSNEQFF. As DNA, the CDR3 is TGCGCCAGCAGCTTGGTATCTTCGAGATCCAATGAGCAGTTCTTC. Using reference TRBV5-1 and TRBJ2-1 for the parts outside the CDR3, the full variable domain is KAGVTQTPRYLIKTRGQQVTLSCSPISGHRSVSWYQQTPGQGLQFLFEYFSETQRNKGNFPGRFSGRQFSNSRSEMNVSTLELGDSALYLCASSLVSSRSNEQFFGPGTRLTVL.

On this clone itself: This likely came from a read error, as a far larger clone is one base away. The chain combines TRBV5-8 with TRBJ1-3, with D maybe TRBD1 (5 bases). CDR3 length: 17 residues. The V and J ends lost 4 bases and 9 bases respectively, with 26 bases between them. From germline, CDR1 is SGHTS and CDR2 YDEGEE. The CDR3 DNA reads TGTGCCAGCAGCCAAGATCCCAGGGTTGGGATAGCGGGCACCATATATTTT. It encodes CASSQDPRVGIAGTIYF.

The chain joins TRBV19 to TRBJ1-5; 9 bases are shared with TRBD1. The CDR3 has 14 residues. V shed 5 bases, J shed 7 bases, and the junction held 6 bases outside the gene matches. Per germline, CDR1 LNHDA and CDR2 SQIVND (reference sequence). The CDR3 loop is CASSLRQGEQPQHF. The DNA for the CDR3 is TGTGCCAGTAGTTTACGACAGGGGGAACAGCCCCAGCATTTT.

This clone was counted a few times. The rearrangement links TRBV7-6 to TRBJ1-1; D uncertain. Germline-derived CDR1 and CDR2 are SGHVS and FNYEAQ. The CDR3 covers 13 residues. V lost 0 bases, J lost 3 bases, and 5 bases lay in between. CDR3 loop: CASSLATDTEAFF. Here the CDR3 DNA reads TGTGCCAGCAGCTTAGCTACGGACACTGAAGCTTTCTTT.

V usage is TRBV4-3 and J usage is TRBJ1-2; 9 bases agree with TRBD1. V gave up 3 bases and J gave up 8 bases; unmatched junction bases: 10. CDR1 and CDR2 from the germline V gene are LGHNA and YSLEER. The CDR3 has 15 amino acids. CDR3 region: CASSHAAGQGRGYTF. In DNA form, the CDR3 reads TGCGCCAGCAGCCATGCGGCGGGACAGGGACGAGGCTACACCTTC.

The V gene is TRBV18, the J gene TRBJ1-6; no reliable D call. In germline, CDR1 is KGHSH, CDR2 LQKENI. V lost 8 bases and J lost 5, with 16 bases in between. The CDR3 is 15 residues long. CDR3 sequence: CASHGSGWDNSPLHF. The CDR3 nucleotides are TGTGCCAGCCATGGGTCGGGATGGGATAATTCACCCCTCCACTTT.

For the CDR3, the DNA is TGTGCCAGCAGTGAAGGGTTAAGTACTATCGGTTCACCCCTCCACTTT. This codes for CASSEGLSTIGSPLHF. The chain employs TRBV2 and TRBJ1-6, with D unclear. The CDR3 is 16 amino acids. CDR1 is SNHLY, CDR2 FYNNEI, per germline. The ends were cut back, 1 base at V and 9 bases at J, with 16 bases in the middle.

This clone appeared a single time. V is TRBV23-1 and J is TRBJ2-7, with 7 positions matching TRBD1. TRBV23-1 is identified as an open reading frame with a role that is uncertain. The CDR3 extends over 18 amino acids. J gave up 4 bases and V 1 base, and 16 bases lay outside the gene matches. The CDR3 sequence: CASSQWQVSRDSPYEQYF. The CDR3 DNA is TGCGCCAGCAGTCAATGGCAGGTGTCCCGGGACAGCCCGTACGAGCAGTACTTC.

The gene calls are TRBV7-2 and TRBJ2-3; D not certain. In germline, CDR1 is SGHTA, CDR2 FQGNSA. The V and J ends lost 5 bases and 5 bases respectively, with 8 bases between them. The CDR3 sequence is 12 residues long. The CDR3 loop is CASSPTIDTQYF. In nucleotides, the CDR3 is TGTGCCAGCAGCCCTACTATAGATACGCAGTATTTT.

V is TRBV20-1 and J is TRBJ2-7; D uncertain. The length of the CDR3 is 10 residues. The germline V gene encodes CDR1 DFQATT and CDR2 SNEGSKA (reference sequence). V was trimmed by 6 bases and J by 9 bases, leaving 12 bases between them. In nucleotides, the CDR3 is TGCAGTGCGTTTTCCGAGTTGCAGTACTTC. Its protein is CSAFSELQYF.